Presented here are 30 T cell receptor beta chains from one specimen sequenced in a study of OX40 agonist ivuxolimab in advanced cancers. Only in-frame clones appear in the TCRdb table, and some are missing; sequencing was by immunoSEQ multiplex PCR. Of some 26,000 clones in the sample, about 76% were seen once. Sequences were derived from CD4+ or CD8+ T cells sorted from blood, sampled in a trial of the OX40 agonist ivuxolimab. The receptors stem from an adult with an advanced solid tumor such as melanoma, head and neck, liver or kidney cancer.

The genes are TRBV7-9 and TRBJ2-5; perhaps TRBD2 as D (6 bases). Germline CDR1 is SEHNR and CDR2 is FQNEAQ (reference sequence). Trimming took 1 base from V and 5 from J, leaving 17 bases between them. This CDR3 has 16 amino acids. The CDR3 here is CASSLGERPRGETQYF. CDR3 DNA: TGTGCCAGCAGCTTAGGGGAGAGGCCTCGGGGGGAGACCCAGTACTTC.

The V call is TRBV25-1, the J call TRBJ2-1; D is ambiguous. CDR1 MGHDK and CDR2 SYGVNS come from the germline V gene. CDR3 length: 11 residues. The V end was cut by 6 bases, the J end by 3 bases, with 3 bases between. CDR3 amino acids: CASRDYNEQFF. DNA for the CDR3: TGTGCCAGCAGGGACTACAATGAGCAGTTCTTC.

The CDR3 sequence: CSVGFTDTQYF. The CDR3 DNA reads TGCAGCGTTGGGTTTACAGATACGCAGTATTTT. The J gene is TRBJ2-3, the V gene TRBV29-1; D is undetermined. Germline lookup yields CDR1 SQVTM and CDR2 ANQGSEA. The CDR3 is 11 residues long. Between the trimmed V and J ends, which lost 4 bases and 3 bases, there was a span of 5 bases.

The rearrangement joins TRBV5-1 to TRBJ1-2, with a possible D match to TRBD1 (6 bases). The CDR3 covers 13 residues. Germline loops: CDR1 SGHRS, CDR2 YFSETQ. Trimming pared 0 bases from V and 8 bases from J, leaving 11 bases between. The CDR3 bases are TGCGCCAGCAGCTTGGAGATGGGGGGCGGCTACACCTTC. Translated: CASSLEMGGGYTF.

In its sample, this clone was seen a few times. The chain has TRBV7-6 and TRBJ2-5; unclear D gene. Germline V lookup: CDR1 SGHVS, CDR2 FNYEAQ. Trimming cost V 5 bases and J 0 bases, with 13 bases left between them. This CDR3 is built from 15 residues. The CDR3 here is CASSQTTLNQETQYF. The CDR3 DNA is TGTGCCAGCAGCCAGACGACGTTGAACCAAGAGACCCAGTACTTC.

This sequence joins TRBV28 and TRBJ2-7; D may match TRBD1 or TRBD2 (5 bases each). The CDR3 runs 15 residues. V lost 5 bases to trimming and J lost 5 bases, with 19 bases between them. Germline CDR1 reads MDHEN; CDR2 reads SYDVKM. The CDR3 DNA sequence: TGTGCCAGCAGTATATACGGGGCATACTCTAACGAGCAGTACTTC. It codes for CASSIYGAYSNEQYF.

This clone appeared a few times. The chain recombines TRBV30 with TRBJ1-1, with D possibly TRBD1 on 6 matching bases. The ends were cut back, 5 bases at V and 6 bases at J, with 13 bases in the middle. Germline V lookup: CDR1 GTSNPN, CDR2 SVGIG (reference sequence). CDR3 length: 12 residues. The CDR3 spells CAWGTGRAEAFF. The DNA of the CDR3 is TGTGCCTGGGGCACAGGGCGGGCTGAAGCTTTCTTT.

The chain carries TRBV5-4 and TRBJ1-2; 7 bases match TRBD1. In germline, CDR1 is SGHNT, CDR2 YYREEE (reference sequence). The CDR3 spans 15 residues. J gave up 0 bases and V 3 bases, and 5 bases lay outside the gene matches. The CDR3 loop reads CASSSGTVSNYGYTF. The CDR3 DNA reads TGTGCCAGCAGCTCCGGGACAGTCTCTAACTATGGCTACACCTTC.

This clone was detected only a few times. The rearrangement joins TRBV18 to TRBJ1-1, with 7 positions matching TRBD1. The junction had 11 bases not matched to a gene; V was cut back by 3 bases and J by 7 bases. CDR3 length: 15 residues. The germline V gene has CDR1 KGHSH and CDR2 LQKENI. CDR3 amino acids: CASSPSTGTQNEAFF. CDR3 bases: TGTGCCAGCTCACCTTCGACAGGGACCCAAAATGAAGCTTTCTTT.

The chain carries TRBV18 and TRBJ1-4; D not certain. The CDR3 has 13 residues. Germline V gene data show CDR1 as KGHSH and CDR2 as LQKENI. V was trimmed by 3 bases and J by 4 bases, leaving 6 bases between them. The CDR3 reads CASSPGLNEKLFF. CDR3 DNA sequence: TGTGCCAGCTCACCCGGGCTTAATGAAAAACTGTTTTTT.

This clone was counted a single time. The chain recombines TRBV6-1 with TRBJ2-5, with a tentative D call TRBD1 (5 bases). The length of the CDR3 is 14 residues. V gave up 2 bases and J gave up 4 bases, with 11 bases separating them. CDR1 is MNHNS, CDR2 SASEGT, per germline. CDR3 amino acids: CASSERGAGETQYF. For the CDR3, the DNA is TGTGCCAGCAGTGAACGTGGGGCCGGAGAGACCCAGTACTTC.

The chain uses TRBV7-3 and TRBJ2-3; 8 nucleotides match TRBD2. J gave up 1 base and V 7 bases, and 7 bases lay outside the gene matches. The CDR3 consists of 15 residues. From germline, CDR1 is SGHTA and CDR2 FQGTGA. The CDR3 bases are TGTGCCAGCACCCCGGGGGGGGTGGGCACAGATACGCAGTATTTT. Protein product: CASTPGGVGTDTQYF.

This chain joins TRBV29-1 and TRBJ2-7; 9 bases agree with TRBD1. The CDR3 has 13 amino acids. V lost 6 bases and J lost 4; bases outside the gene matches: 7. Germline CDR1 is SQVTM and CDR2 is ANQGSEA. The chain's CDR3 is CSVQGARGYEQYF. The CDR3 nucleotides are TGCAGCGTACAGGGGGCACGAGGGTACGAGCAGTACTTC.

Only one count was recorded for this clone. The chain carries TRBV4-1 and TRBJ2-6; D gene ambiguous. This CDR3 contains 14 residues. Germline V gene lookup returns CDR1 MGHRA and CDR2 YSYEKL. V was trimmed by 4 bases and J by 7 bases, leaving 11 bases between them. The CDR3 sequence is CASSLTPDANVLTF. The CDR3 DNA sequence: TGCGCCAGCAGCCTAACCCCGGATGCCAACGTCCTGACTTTC.

The genes are TRBV6-6 and TRBJ1-6, with no clear D. This CDR3 comprises 15 residues. Trimming shortened V by 0 bases and J by 6 bases, and 9 bases separated the two germline ends. Germline loops: CDR1 MNHNY, CDR2 SVGAGI (reference sequence). CDR3 loop: CASSYSGGGNSPLHF. DNA of the CDR3: TGTGCCAGCAGTTACTCGGGCGGAGGTAATTCACCCCTCCACTTT.

This chain links TRBV6-5 with TRBJ1-1; D remains ambiguous. Germline CDR1 and CDR2: MNHEY and SVGAGI. This CDR3 is 13 amino acids long. V was shortened by 6 bases and J by 1 base, with 9 bases between the two germline ends. The DNA of the CDR3 is TGTGCCAGCAGCCGATGGAGGAACACTGAAGCTTTCTTT. Translated, it gives CASSRWRNTEAFF.

The chain links TRBV7-2 to TRBJ1-4; no reliable D call. This CDR3 contains 11 residues. V lost 3 bases, J lost 14 bases, and 10 bases lay in between. The germline gives CDR1 SGHTA, CDR2 FQGNSA. CDR3 bases: TGTGCCAGCAGCTTTGGGCGGAGGCTGTTTTTT. It is translated as CASSFGRRLFF.

V usage is TRBV19 and J usage is TRBJ1-2, with 7 bases fitting TRBD1. Germline loops: CDR1 LNHDA, CDR2 SQIVND (reference sequence). V dropped 4 bases and J dropped 4; count of bases not matched to a gene: 6. The length of the CDR3 is 14 residues. The CDR3 nucleotides are TGTGCCAGTAGTACCCGGGACAGACTCTATGGCTACACCTTC. It translates to CASSTRDRLYGYTF.

The chain couples TRBV7-9 to TRBJ1-4; tentative D call: TRBD1 (5 bases). The CDR3 covers 16 residues. Trimming took 6 bases from V and 6 from J, leaving 20 bases between them. The germline V gene encodes CDR1 SEHNR and CDR2 FQNEAQ (reference sequence). The CDR3 loop is CASRPKGGAADEKLFF. In nucleotides, the CDR3 is TGTGCCAGCAGGCCTAAGGGAGGGGCGGCGGATGAAAAACTGTTTTTT.

This clone was seen only once. The chain joins TRBV10-3 to TRBJ2-2; TRBD1 matches at 10 bases. V lost 0 bases, J lost 0 bases, and 7 bases stayed unmatched. The CDR3 loop spans 19 amino acids. Germline V lookup: CDR1 ENHRY, CDR2 SYGVKD. In DNA form, the CDR3 reads TGTGCCATCAGTGAGTCGAGGGGGACAGGGGCAGCGAACACCGGGGAGCTGTTTTTT. Protein sequence: CAISESRGTGAANTGELFF.

The J gene is TRBJ2-3, the V gene TRBV28, with D perhaps assigned TRBD1 or TRBD2 (6 bases each). There are 15 residues in the CDR3. Trimming pared 4 bases from V and 6 bases from J, leaving 17 bases between. CDR1 and CDR2 (germline): MDHEN, SYDVKM. In DNA, the CDR3 is TGTGCCAGCAGTTACCCAAGACAGGCGGGGGATACGCAGTATTTT. Translation gives CASSYPRQAGDTQYF.

Remarks on this clone: At one end, the junction sequence differs from germline, possibly due to a read error. The V call is TRBV5-3, the J call TRBJ1-1, with D uncertain. TRBV5-3 is an ORF, with its function uncertain. The CDR3 length is 12 residues. This CDR3 is CASSYGRTEAFF. CDR3 coding DNA: TGTGCCAGCAGCTATGGACGAACCGAAGCTTTCTTT.

The chain is built from TRBV11-2 and TRBJ2-3; D perhaps matches TRBD2 (5 bases). Trimming removed 2 bases at V and 0 bases at J, with 9 bases between. The germline CDR1 and CDR2 sequences are SGHAT and FQNNGV. The CDR3 has 15 amino acids. CDR3 DNA sequence: TGTGCCAGCAGCTTACAGCGGTCTAGCACAGATACGCAGTATTTT. It specifies CASSLQRSSTDTQYF.

CDR3 sequence reads: CASSIGSLNIQYF. CDR3 sequence (DNA): TGTGCCAGTAGTATTGGCAGCTTGAACATTCAGTACTTC. V is TRBV19 and J is TRBJ2-4; D remains unclear. From germline, CDR1 is LNHDA and CDR2 SQIVND (reference sequence). The CDR3 runs to 13 residues. The ends were cut back, 3 bases at V and 7 bases at J, with 10 bases in the middle.

J is TRBJ2-3 and V is TRBV11-2, with a weak D call TRBD2 (6 bases). The germline V gene has CDR1 SGHAT and CDR2 FQNNGV. V gave up 1 base and J gave up 0 bases, with 8 bases separating them. The length of the CDR3 is 15 residues. CDR3 bases: TGTGCCAGCAGCTTAGTCCTAGCGAGCACAGATACGCAGTATTTT. The encoded protein is CASSLVLASTDTQYF.

This chain uses TRBV7-9 with TRBJ2-2, with unresolved D. Trimming took off 6 bases at V and 5 bases at J, with 16 bases between the two ends. This CDR3 is built from 15 residues. CDR1 is SEHNR, CDR2 FQNEAQ, per germline (reference sequence). The CDR3 sequence is CASRIDPTETGELFF. The CDR3 DNA reads TGTGCCAGCAGAATCGACCCTACAGAGACCGGGGAGCTGTTTTTT.

This chain links TRBV7-6 with TRBJ1-2, with 11 nucleotides matching TRBD1. V lost 3 bases and J lost 6; bases outside the gene matches: 21. The CDR3 runs 20 residues. Germline V gene sequence: CDR1 SGHVS, CDR2 FNYEAQ. The CDR3 nucleotides are TGTGCCAGCAGCTTTTTATCAGGGGACAGGGGGTTTATTACTCAGGATGGCTACACCTTC. This gives the protein CASSFLSGDRGFITQDGYTF.

The chain has TRBV19 and TRBJ1-2; 8 nucleotides align to TRBD1. Looked up from germline, CDR1 is LNHDA and CDR2 is SQIVND (reference sequence). The CDR3 consists of 14 residues. The junction had 8 bases not matched to a gene; V was cut back by 10 bases and J by 1 base. In nucleotides, the CDR3 is TGTGCCACGGACAGGGCTGGGGGTAACTATGGCTACACCTTC. Its protein product is CATDRAGGNYGYTF.

Concerning this clone itself: No DNA is shown, since the ends of the CDR3 on it are uncertain; the CDR3 is the one TCRdb lists. The chain recombines TRBV25-1 with TRBJ2-7; the table assigns TRBD1, which was not confirmed against the DNA. Germline values: CDR1 MGHDK, CDR2 SYGVNS. From its first to its last residue, the CDR3 has 13 amino acids. CDR3 sequence: CAFFGDRGREQYF.

The genes are TRBV19 and TRBJ1-1; D remains ambiguous. Trimming took off 6 bases at V and 1 base at J, with 12 bases between the two ends. There are 14 residues in the CDR3. The germline gives CDR1 LNHDA, CDR2 SQIVND (reference sequence). CDR3: CASRIQIANTEAFF. The CDR3 DNA sequence: TGTGCCAGTAGGATACAGATTGCGAACACTGAAGCTTTCTTT.